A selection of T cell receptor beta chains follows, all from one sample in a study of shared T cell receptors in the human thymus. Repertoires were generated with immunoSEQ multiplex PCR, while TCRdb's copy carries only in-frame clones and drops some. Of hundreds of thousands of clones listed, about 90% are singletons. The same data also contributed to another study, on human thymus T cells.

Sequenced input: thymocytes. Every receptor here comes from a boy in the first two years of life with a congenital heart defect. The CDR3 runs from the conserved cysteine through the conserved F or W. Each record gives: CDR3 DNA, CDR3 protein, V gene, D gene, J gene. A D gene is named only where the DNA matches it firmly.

DNA: TGTGCCAGCGCCACAGGGGCCCTGAGCTCCTATAATTCACCCCTCCACTTT
CDR3: CASATGALSSYNSPLHF
V: TRBV27
D: TRBD1
J: TRBJ1-6

DNA: TGTGCCAGTAGTATACCCCCCAGTTATCAGCCCCAGCATTTT
CDR3: CASSIPPSYQPQHF
V: TRBV19
D: NA
J: TRBJ1-5

DNA: TGTGCCATCAGGGGAGACAGGGGGGCTGAAGCTTTCTTT
CDR3: CAIRGDRGAEAFF
V: TRBV10-3
D: TRBD1
J: TRBJ1-1

DNA: TGTGCCTGGAGTGTACAGGGAACGGGTAGCAATCAGCCCCAGCATTTT
CDR3: CAWSVQGTGSNQPQHF
V: TRBV30
D: NA
J: TRBJ1-5

DNA: TGTGCCAGCAGTGGGGACCTGGGGGGACAGGTAAACACTGAAGCTTTCTTT
CDR3: CASSGDLGGQVNTEAFF
V: TRBV2
D: TRBD1
J: TRBJ1-1

DNA: TGTGCCAGCTGGGACAGGGTGGGTGAAAAACTGTTTTTT
CDR3: CASWDRVGEKLFF
V: TRBV2
D: TRBD1
J: TRBJ1-4

DNA: TGTGCCAGCAGCCAAGGGACTAGTTTCTACAATGAGCAGTTCTTC
CDR3: CASSQGTSFYNEQFF
V: TRBV7-9
D: TRBD2
J: TRBJ2-1

DNA: TGCAGCGTTCCCTTCCGGACTAGCGACCGAAATGAGCAGTTCTTC
CDR3: CSVPFRTSDRNEQFF
V: TRBV29-1
D: TRBD2
J: TRBJ2-1

DNA: TGTGCCAGCAGTTTAGAGCGGGATTTCGCCGGGGAGCTGTTTTTT
CDR3: CASSLERDFAGELFF
V: TRBV28
D: TRBD2
J: TRBJ2-2

DNA: TGTGCCAGCAGCTGCAAAGGGGTCTACGAGCAGTACTTC
CDR3: CASSCKGVYEQYF
V: TRBV2
D: NA
J: TRBJ2-7